This entry concerns a single TCR beta chain. Antigen specificity is unknown. As the method for making TCR beta libraries, quantitative 5'-RACE with molecular barcodes was used. TCRdb processed the 5' RACE reads anew with MiXCR; each CDR3 protein has one entry. The sample carries some 87,000 distinct CDR3 sequences, around 26% recorded once. The data are from a study of CD8 T cells in ankylosing spondylitis. The V and J ends lost 6 bases and 12 bases respectively, with 21 bases between them. The CDR3 length is 13 residues. Whole-study results and caveats: Relatively rare in peripheral blood, disease-linked clones were also CD8+. A TCR beta motif of eight or nine highly homologous variants seemed to mark ankylosing spondylitis blood. Before this, some motif variants had been reported in reactive arthritis synovial fluid and blood.

The specimen sequenced was blood, either unsorted or a sorted T cell fraction (not recorded which). The origin of this receptor is a male donor with ankylosing spondylitis or in good health (not recorded which). V usage is TRBV12-3 or TRBV12-4 and J usage is TRBJ2-7; no clear D gene. The CDR3 nucleotides read TGTGCCAGCAGCTCCCAACCTGGCGGATTATTGTACTTC. This gives the protein CASSSQPGGLLYF.